This T cell receptor (beta chain) is from a study of blood T cells in healthy people across ages (dated by TCRdb to the mid-2010s). As for the study more broadly: Template switching captured roughly one uniquely barcoded TCR beta cDNA molecule per two T cells in model experiments. The donors were split into four age groups: young (average around 15 years), middle-aged (roughly 40), aged (approximately 60) and long-lived (about 82). The study analyzed two additional independent replicas of 1 million unique cDNA reads from the same blood draw for two donors, one aged 18 to 30 and one aged 80 or older. Age-related changes in TCR beta repertoire diversity were measured in the study by deep sequencing normalized with unique cDNA molecular identifiers. To avoid experimental bias, donors of different ages were distributed randomly across sequencing lanes.

The donors were roughly 40 Caucasian individuals from Russia, aged about 6 to 100 years, who were systemically healthy. Each donor gave ten milliliters of peripheral blood, collected into EDTA-treated Vacutainer tubes. Ficoll-Paque density-gradient centrifugation was used to isolate PBMCs, with at least 7 million per sample. Total RNA, at least 6 micrograms per sample, was extracted from PBMCs with Trizol reagent. For every donor, flow cytometry on a PBMC aliquot measured the percentage of naive CD45RAhigh/CD27high T cells. The research as a whole found: Estimates of total diversity based on one million sequenced T cells were considered lower bounds and underestimates. Compared with the aged group, more naive CD4+ T cells, fewer expanded clones and increased TCR diversity were shown by the long-lived group, suggesting age selection. As age increased, observed TCR beta diversity per million T cells dropped in a roughly linear way, and a significant reduction was already evident by age 40. Because donor CMV infection status was unknown, age-related changes in expanded clonotypes were potentially confounded. A strong correlation was found between observed TCR beta diversity and the percentage of naive T cells measured by flow cytometry. Conclusive comparison of naive and antigen-experienced compartments was prevented by the profiling of bulk unsorted PBMCs.

To prepare the library, 5' RACE was applied. TCRdb records Illumina HiSeq 2500 as the sequencer. A second about 7 to 11 cycle PCR used a sample-barcoded 5' primer and a J-beta primer mix. A unique molecular identifier was introduced onto each TCR beta cDNA molecule by a template-switch 5' adaptor carrying 12 random nucleotides. At least 2.5 million CDR3-containing paired-end reads were obtained from each sample. First-strand cDNA was synthesized from all RNA with the Mint cDNA synthesis kit, primed by a TRBC-specific oligonucleotide. Following uracil-DNA glycosylase treatment, all cDNA underwent a first 18-cycle PCR with the universal primers M1SS and BC2_uni_R. The original pipeline was this. Normalization of each sample was performed by random selection of 1 million high-quality reads, each carrying a distinct molecular identifier. Reads with shared molecular identifiers were discarded instead of being binned into consensus sequences. MiTCR, with a Q25 quality threshold and the strictest error-elimination algorithm, was used for CDR3 identification, clonotype clustering and error correction. A nonparametric unseen species model using Euler transformation provided a lower-bound estimate of total TCR beta diversity. TCRdb's own reprocessing of the public reads used fastp at Q25 and MiXCR and kept productive beta chains. Duplicate CDR3 protein sequences are folded into a single record with the most common DNA and genes. TCRdb, rather than the study authors, made the V and J calls. This sample lists 700,000 or so distinct CDR3 sequences; about 43% were detected once. Jointly, the top ten make up about 30% of the sample.

With regard to this clonotype: The clone's antigen remains unknown. This clone may be a read error of a much larger clone one base away.

Per the germline V gene, SGHTA is the CDR1 and FQGNSA is the CDR2. The CDR3 spans 17 residues, from the cysteine through the phenylalanine. The sequence is cut down to CDR3 DNA, 51 bases in frame from base 1. This receptor was obtained from a man older than 75 in good health. The sequence is built from TRBV7-2 and TRBJ2-3; no confident D gene assignment can be made. Sequenced: blood. The sequenced DNA is TGTGCCAGCAGCTCACCCCCGACACCTACCCGCACAGAGACGCAGTATTTT. This codes for CASSSPPTPTRTETQYF.